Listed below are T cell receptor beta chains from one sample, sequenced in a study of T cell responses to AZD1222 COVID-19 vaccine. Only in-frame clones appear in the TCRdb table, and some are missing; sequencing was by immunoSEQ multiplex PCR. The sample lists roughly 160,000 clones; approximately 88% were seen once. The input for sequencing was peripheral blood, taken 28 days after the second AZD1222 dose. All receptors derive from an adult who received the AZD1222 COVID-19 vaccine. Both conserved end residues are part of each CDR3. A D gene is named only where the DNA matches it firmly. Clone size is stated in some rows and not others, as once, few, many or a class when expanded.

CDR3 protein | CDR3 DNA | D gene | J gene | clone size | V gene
CASSPDSLNTEAFF | TGTGCCAGCAGCCCGGACAGTCTGAACACTGAAGCTTTCTTT | . | TRBJ1-1 | . | TRBV16
CASSRGRISYGYTF | TGTGCCAGCAGCCGGGGGAGGATTTCATATGGCTACACCTTC | . | TRBJ1-2 | . | TRBV6-5
CASSFDSDQPQHF | TGTGCCAGCAGCTTCGACAGTGATCAGCCCCAGCATTTT | . | TRBJ1-5 | . | TRBV5-5
CASSEFGGKRGFETQYF | TGTGCCAGCAGTGAATTTGGGGGCAAGCGGGGGTTTGAGACCCAGTACTTC | TRBD2 | TRBJ2-5 | . | TRBV2
CASSPTGQGYQPQHF | TGTGCCAGCAGTCCAACGGGACAAGGGTATCAGCCCCAGCATTTT | . | TRBJ1-5 | few | TRBV6-5
CASSQERVGDSNQPQHF | TGCGCCAGCAGCCAAGAGAGGGTCGGCGATAGCAATCAGCCCCAGCATTTT | . | TRBJ1-5 | few | TRBV4-1
CASSQDLSEGANQPQHF | TGCGCCAGCAGCCAAGATCTTTCGGAGGGGGCCAATCAGCCCCAGCATTTT | TRBD1 | TRBJ1-5 | . | TRBV4-1
CASSYGKGVNTEAFF | TGTGCCAGCAGTTACGGGAAAGGCGTTAACACTGAAGCTTTCTTT | . | TRBJ1-1 | . | TRBV6-6
CASSPGVRGEKLFF | TGTGCCAGCTCACCAGGGGTGAGGGGAGAAAAACTGTTTTTT | . | TRBJ1-4 | . | TRBV18
CASSAGTGETETQYF | TGCGCCAGCAGCGCGGGGACAGGGGAGACGGAGACCCAGTACTTC | TRBD1 | TRBJ2-5 | . | TRBV5-1
CASSLSHEQFF | TGTGCCAGCAGCCTATCACATGAGCAGTTCTTC | . | TRBJ2-1 | once | TRBV3-1/TRBV3-2
CSASPPSVVYGYTF | TGCAGTGCTAGTCCTCCCTCAGTGGTCTATGGCTACACCTTC | . | TRBJ1-2 | . | TRBV20-1
CASSEERDQPQHF | TGTGCCAGCAGTGAAGAGAGAGATCAGCCCCAGCATTTT | . | TRBJ1-5 | . | TRBV6-1
CASSFPDQPQHF | TGTGCCAGCAGTTTTCCCGATCAGCCCCAGCATTTT | . | TRBJ1-5 | once | TRBV12-3/TRBV12-4
CASSAGGTLAPLHF | TGTGCCAGCAGCGCGGGGGGGACCTTGGCACCCCTCCACTTT | . | TRBJ1-6 | . | TRBV9
CASSLAGPREYEQYF | TGTGCCAGCAGCTTAGCGGGTCCGAGGGAATACGAGCAGTACTTC | . | TRBJ2-7 | . | TRBV7-2
CATDRKGGNTIYF | TGTGCCACCGACAGAAAGGGAGGTAACACCATATATTTT | . | TRBJ1-3 | . | TRBV24-1
CAWSLRVEAFF | TGTGCCTGGAGCCTTAGGGTTGAAGCTTTCTTT | . | TRBJ1-1 | . | TRBV30
CASSYGEGSQTQYF | TGTGCCAGCAGTTACGGAGAGGGATCCCAGACCCAGTACTTC | . | TRBJ2-5 | . | TRBV6-5
CASSLGTGTRGYTF | TGTGCCAGCAGCTTGGGGACAGGGACTCGTGGCTACACCTTC | TRBD1 | TRBJ1-2 | . | TRBV5-6
CAWRRGPGGVYF | TGTGCCTGGAGGAGGGGGCCGGGCGGGGTATATTTT | TRBD1 | TRBJ1-3 | . | TRBV30
CASSLAEVTGNTEAFF | TGCGCCAGCAGCTTGGCCGAGGTTACAGGGAACACTGAAGCTTTCTTT | . | TRBJ1-1 | . | TRBV5-1
CASSQAGTRTYEQYF | TGCGCCAGCAGCCAAGCCGGGACAAGGACCTACGAGCAGTACTTC | . | TRBJ2-7 | . | TRBV4-1
CASSVRDIYTEAFF | TGTGCCAGCAGCGTTCGGGACATATACACTGAAGCTTTCTTT | . | TRBJ1-1 | . | TRBV5-5
CAGREGSDTQYF | TGTGCCGGACGAGAGGGGTCAGATACGCAGTATTTT | . | TRBJ2-3 | . | TRBV2
CASSYLGVSEAFF | TGTGCCAGCAGCTACCTCGGGGTGTCTGAAGCTTTCTTT | . | TRBJ1-1 | . | TRBV6-6
CASSSRDLAQETQYF | TGTGCCAGCAGTTCTAGGGACCTAGCCCAAGAGACCCAGTACTTC | . | TRBJ2-5 | once | TRBV27
CASSFSFGQGRFEKLFF | TGTGCCAGCAGCTTTTCGTTCGGACAGGGGCGATTTGAAAAACTGTTTTTT | TRBD1 | TRBJ1-4 | once | TRBV11-3
CASSLVALNTGELFF | TGTGCCAGCAGCTTGGTGGCTCTAAACACCGGGGAGCTGTTTTTT | . | TRBJ2-2 | . | TRBV7-9
CASSTSGTGEEEQYF | TGCGCCAGCAGCACGTCCGGGACAGGGGAAGAGGAGCAGTACTTC | TRBD1 | TRBJ2-7 | once | TRBV5-1
CASSPGTSPPGTQYF | TGTGCCAGCTCACCCGGGACTAGCCCACCGGGTACGCAGTATTTT | TRBD2 | TRBJ2-3 | . | TRBV18
CASSRKQGQPQHF | TGTGCCAGCAGCCGCAAACAGGGGCAGCCCCAGCATTTT | TRBD1 | TRBJ1-5 | . | TRBV7-9
CASSLLGLNYGYTF | TGTGCCAGCAGCTTGCTAGGGCTCAACTATGGCTACACCTTC | . | TRBJ1-2 | . | TRBV5-8
CASSSGTTLRKQYF | TGTGCCAGCAGCTCCGGGACTACCCTCCGAAAGCAGTATTTT | TRBD2 | TRBJ2-3 | once | TRBV7-2
CASRGGSNQPQHF | TGTGCCTCCCGCGGGGGGAGCAATCAGCCCCAGCATTTT | . | TRBJ1-5 | . | TRBV10-3
CASSLVGRFNQPQHF | TGTGCCAGCAGCTTGGTTGGGCGGTTCAATCAGCCCCAGCATTTT | . | TRBJ1-5 | . | TRBV5-5
CASSLRLIQVDTEAFF | TGCGCCAGCAGCCTCCGCCTTATACAGGTCGACACTGAAGCTTTCTTT | . | TRBJ1-1 | . | TRBV4-1
CASSLAGGRTYEQYF | TGTGCCAGCAGTCTAGCGGGGGGGAGGACCTACGAGCAGTACTTC | TRBD2 | TRBJ2-7 | . | TRBV6-6
CASSEAGSRRETQYF | TGTGCCAGCAGTGAAGCGGGATCCAGGCGAGAGACCCAGTACTTC | . | TRBJ2-5 | . | TRBV2
CASSVSLGGPSGNTIYF | TGTGCCAGCAGCGTAAGCCTCGGGGGCCCCTCTGGAAACACCATATATTTT | . | TRBJ1-3 | . | TRBV9
CASSFRQRELVMRYTF | TGTGCCAGCAGCTTCCGACAGCGGGAATTGGTTATGCGCTACACCTTC | . | TRBJ1-2 | . | TRBV5-5
CAWSVVRYGYTF | TGTGCCTGGAGTGTTGTCCGTTATGGCTACACCTTC | . | TRBJ1-2 | . | TRBV30